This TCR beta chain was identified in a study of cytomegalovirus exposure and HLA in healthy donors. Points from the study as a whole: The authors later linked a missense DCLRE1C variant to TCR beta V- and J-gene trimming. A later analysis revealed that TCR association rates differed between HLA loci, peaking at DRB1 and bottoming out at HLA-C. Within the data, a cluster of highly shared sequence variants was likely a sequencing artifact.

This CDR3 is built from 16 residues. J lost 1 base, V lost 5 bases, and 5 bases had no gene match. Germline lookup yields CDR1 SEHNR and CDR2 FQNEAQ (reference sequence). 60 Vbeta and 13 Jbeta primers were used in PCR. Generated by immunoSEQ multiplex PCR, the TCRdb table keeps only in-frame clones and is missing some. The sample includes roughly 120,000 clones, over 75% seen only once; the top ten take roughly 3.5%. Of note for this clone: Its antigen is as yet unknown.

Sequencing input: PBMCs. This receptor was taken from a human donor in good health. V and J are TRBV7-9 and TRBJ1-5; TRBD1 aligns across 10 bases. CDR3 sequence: CASSEGQGDSNQPQHF. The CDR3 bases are TGTGCCAGCAGCGAAGGACAGGGGGACAGCAATCAGCCCCAGCATTTT.